This TCR beta chain was captured by sequencing in a study of Graves' ophthalmopathy and Graves' hyperthyroidism. Trimming removed 6 bases from V and 1 base from J, with 12 bases in between. The length of the CDR3 is 14 residues. Germline assignment: CDR1 MDHEN and CDR2 SYDVKM. This clonotype was detected many times. Amplification of TCR beta CDR3 regions used RNA transcripts. HTBI primers primed a first-round RT-PCR, and a second-round multiplex PCR followed. One entry per CDR3 protein results from TCRdb running MiXCR on the multiplex PCR reads. The sample shows 300,000 to 500,000 distinct CDR3 sequences, 15% to 17% of them seen only once.

V and J are TRBV28 and TRBJ1-1, with D possibly TRBD1 on 5 matching bases. This receptor was taken from a young woman with stable Graves' hyperthyroidism. Material: peripheral blood. CDR3 DNA: TGTGCCAGCAGCCGTTGGAGGGGGAACACTGAAGCTTTCTTT. This encodes CASSRWRGNTEAFF.